These T cell receptor beta chains were read from a single sample in a study of T-cell reconstitution after alpha-beta-depleted transplantation in children. TCRdb fed the PCR reads into MiXCR, producing one record per CDR3 protein. The sample contains around 800,000 distinct CDR3 sequences, around 17% of which appear only once. This material consisted of PBMCs, mostly from graft donor cells, taken 360 days after TCRalphabeta/CD19-depleted stem cell transplant. The receptors originated from a male patient younger than 18 who had a stem cell transplant for acute lymphoblastic leukemia, so the T cells may come from the graft donor. Each CDR3 is given with its conserved first and last residue. A D gene is named only where the DNA matches it firmly. Clone size appears in some rows only: once, few, many, or a class for an expanded clone.

V: TRBV5-1
size: -
J: TRBJ2-5
D: TRBD2
DNA: TGCGCCAGCAGCTTGTTTCCGACTAGCGGGAGGTCTCAAGAGACCCAGTACTTC
CDR3: CASSLFPTSGRSQETQYF

V: TRBV12-3/TRBV12-4
size: few
J: TRBJ2-7
D: -
DNA: TGTGCCAGCAGTTTACCCCAGGGTTCAAGCGAGCAGTACTTC
CDR3: CASSLPQGSSEQYF

V: TRBV5-1
size: few
J: TRBJ1-3
D: -
DNA: TGCGCCAGCAGCTTGCAAGGGGACACCATATATTTT
CDR3: CASSLQGDTIYF

V: TRBV28
size: -
J: TRBJ1-3
D: -
DNA: TGTGCCAGCAGCTTATACGCCGGAAACACCATATATTTT
CDR3: CASSLYAGNTIYF

V: TRBV27
size: few
J: TRBJ2-1
D: TRBD1
DNA: TGTGCCAGCACCCGGACAGGCCCTTACAATGAGCAGTTCTTC
CDR3: CASTRTGPYNEQFF

V: TRBV3-1
size: -
J: TRBJ2-7
D: -
DNA: TGTGCCAGCAGCCAAGAAACTAGCCGATACGAGCAGTACTTC
CDR3: CASSQETSRYEQYF

V: TRBV18
size: -
J: TRBJ1-5
D: -
DNA: TGTGCCAGCTCACCGGTCGACATTCAGCCCCAGCATTTT
CDR3: CASSPVDIQPQHF

V: TRBV7-9
size: few
J: TRBJ2-5
D: TRBD2
DNA: TGTGCCAGCAGCCCTCCGTATCGACTAGCGGGAGAGACCCAGTACTTC
CDR3: CASSPPYRLAGETQYF

V: TRBV6-2/TRBV6-3
size: -
J: TRBJ2-7
D: -
DNA: TGTGCCAGCAGTTACCGGAACGATATCTACGAGCAGTACTTC
CDR3: CASSYRNDIYEQYF

V: TRBV11-1
size: -
J: TRBJ2-3
D: TRBD2
DNA: TGTGCCAGCAGCCGGCCCCTAGCGGGAAAGCGGGTACTCACAGATACGCAGTATTTT
CDR3: CASSRPLAGKRVLTDTQYF

V: TRBV9
size: -
J: TRBJ2-3
D: TRBD2
DNA: TGTGCCAGCAGCGGCAGAGGACTAGCGGGAGGGGATACGCAGTATTTT
CDR3: CASSGRGLAGGDTQYF

V: TRBV11-1
size: -
J: TRBJ2-7
D: -
DNA: TGTGCCAGCAGCTTGGGGCAGGGCACCCTCCTCCTCCTGGGCGAGCAGTACTTC
CDR3: CASSLGQGTLLLLGEQYF

V: TRBV5-1
size: -
J: TRBJ2-3
D: -
DNA: TGCGCCAGCAGCTTCCCTCGACTTCCGGGAGCTGATACGCAGTATTTT
CDR3: CASSFPRLPGADTQYF

V: TRBV29-1
size: -
J: TRBJ1-1
D: -
DNA: TGCAGCGTTGACAGGGTGAACACTGAAGCTTTCTTT
CDR3: CSVDRVNTEAFF

V: TRBV20-1
size: few
J: TRBJ1-1
D: -
DNA: TGCAGTGCTAGAGAGGGAGAGACTGAAGCTTTCTTT
CDR3: CSAREGETEAFF

V: TRBV5-1
size: -
J: TRBJ1-2
D: -
DNA: TGCGCCAGCAGCTTGGACGGGGGCCCCTATGGCTACACCTTC
CDR3: CASSLDGGPYGYTF

V: TRBV5-6
size: few
J: TRBJ2-1
D: -
DNA: TGTGCCAGCAGTCTGAACATGCACAATGAGCAGTTCTTC
CDR3: CASSLNMHNEQFF

V: TRBV9
size: few
J: TRBJ1-2
D: -
DNA: TGTGCCAGCAGCGCCCTGACAGTTCACACCTTC
CDR3: CASSALTVHTF

V: TRBV20-1
size: -
J: TRBJ1-2
D: -
DNA: TGCAGTGCCGGGGGCGTAGGCTATGGCTACACCTTC
CDR3: CSAGGVGYGYTF

V: TRBV4-1
size: few
J: TRBJ2-7
D: -
DNA: TGCGCCAGCACCCCTACTGGCTCCTACGAGCAGTACTTC
CDR3: CASTPTGSYEQYF

V: TRBV7-2
size: few
J: TRBJ2-1
D: TRBD1
DNA: TGTGCCAGCAGCACAGGGACAGGGGGGGGCAATGAGCAGTTCTTC
CDR3: CASSTGTGGGNEQFF

V: TRBV5-1
size: few
J: TRBJ1-2
D: TRBD1
DNA: TGCGCCAGCAGCAGCTGGACAGGGGAGACTAACTATGGCTACACCTTC
CDR3: CASSSWTGETNYGYTF

V: TRBV29-1
size: few
J: TRBJ2-3
D: -
DNA: TGCAGCGTTGAAGTTAGAGTCTCAGATACGCAGTATTTT
CDR3: CSVEVRVSDTQYF

V: TRBV7-9
size: few
J: TRBJ2-7
D: -
DNA: TGTGCCAGCAGCTTTGACAGCGCCTACGAGCAGTACTTC
CDR3: CASSFDSAYEQYF

V: TRBV29-1
size: -
J: TRBJ2-1
D: -
DNA: TGCAGCGTGGAAGGGAACCCTGGTTACAATGAGCAGTTCTTC
CDR3: CSVEGNPGYNEQFF

V: TRBV29-1
size: many
J: TRBJ2-3
D: -
DNA: TGCAGCGTTGAGGGACACTCTTCCACAGATACGCAGTATTTT
CDR3: CSVEGHSSTDTQYF

V: TRBV15
size: few
J: TRBJ1-4
D: -
DNA: TGTGCCACCAGCAGAGATTGGTCCAGGGACGAAAAACTGTTTTTT
CDR3: CATSRDWSRDEKLFF

V: TRBV28
size: -
J: TRBJ2-5
D: -
DNA: TGTGCCAGCAGTTTCAGGGGAGGGATTGAGACCCAGTACTTC
CDR3: CASSFRGGIETQYF

V: TRBV5-1
size: few
J: TRBJ2-7
D: -
DNA: TGCGCCAGCAGCTTGTCCCCAGTAGTCTACGAGCAGTACTTC
CDR3: CASSLSPVVYEQYF

V: TRBV4-2
size: few
J: TRBJ2-5
D: TRBD2
DNA: TGTGCCAGCAGCCAATTGGGACTAGCGCGGATAGAGACCCAGTACTTC
CDR3: CASSQLGLARIETQYF

V: TRBV6-2/TRBV6-3
size: few
J: TRBJ2-7
D: -
DNA: TGTGCCAGCAGTTACTCGTGGAGCATTGCCTACGAGCAGTACTTC
CDR3: CASSYSWSIAYEQYF

V: TRBV20-1
size: few
J: TRBJ2-2
D: TRBD2
DNA: TGCAGTGCTAGAGGAGTTTCGGGACTAGCGGGAGGTCCGAACACCGGGGAGCTGTTTTTT
CDR3: CSARGVSGLAGGPNTGELFF

V: TRBV29-1
size: -
J: TRBJ1-1
D: -
DNA: TGCAGAGTGGGGGGGAACACTGAAGCTTTCTTT
CDR3: CRVGGNTEAFF

V: TRBV20-1
size: -
J: TRBJ2-2
D: TRBD2
DNA: TGCAGTGCATCCCCCCGGCGCGGGGGGAACACCGGGGAGCTGTTTTTT
CDR3: CSASPRRGGNTGELFF

V: TRBV12-3/TRBV12-4
size: few
J: TRBJ1-1
D: -
DNA: TGTGCCAGCAGTTTATACCCGACAGGGAACACTGAAGCTTTCTTT
CDR3: CASSLYPTGNTEAFF

V: TRBV10-3
size: -
J: TRBJ2-1
D: TRBD2
DNA: TGTGCCATCAGTGAGCGTCCAGGGGCGGGAGGGCCTAAGTTCTTC
CDR3: CAISERPGAGGPKFF

V: TRBV20-1
size: -
J: TRBJ1-1
D: -
DNA: TGCAGTGCCATCAGAGGGAACACTGAAGCTTTCTTT
CDR3: CSAIRGNTEAFF

V: TRBV3-1
size: once
J: TRBJ2-5
D: TRBD1
DNA: TGTGCCAGCACCCTTGGCGGACAGGGGGTAACAGAGACCCAGTACTTC
CDR3: CASTLGGQGVTETQYF

V: TRBV4-1
size: -
J: TRBJ2-5
D: -
DNA: TGCGCCAGCAGCCAAGGGAGGGGGCACCAAGAGACCCAGTACTTC
CDR3: CASSQGRGHQETQYF

V: TRBV5-1
size: -
J: TRBJ2-7
D: -
DNA: TGCGCCAGCAGCTTGCTCGGACGTAGCCCTTCCTACGAGCAGTACTTC
CDR3: CASSLLGRSPSYEQYF

V: TRBV29-1
size: many
J: TRBJ1-1
D: TRBD1
DNA: TGCAGCGTAGCTTACAGGGGCACTGAAGCTTTCTTT
CDR3: CSVAYRGTEAFF

V: TRBV5-1
size: -
J: TRBJ2-4
D: -
DNA: TGCGCCAGCAGCTCGGCAGGGGTGTATGAGGCCAAAAACATTCAGTACTTC
CDR3: CASSSAGVYEAKNIQYF

V: TRBV6-5
size: -
J: TRBJ2-2
D: -
DNA: TGTGCCAGCAGTTATTGGGTCGAGGACACCGGGGAGCTGTTTTTT
CDR3: CASSYWVEDTGELFF

V: TRBV12-3/TRBV12-4
size: many
J: TRBJ2-7
D: TRBD2
DNA: TGTGCCAGCAGTTTCTTAGCGGGAGGGCCGAGCGAGCAGTACTTC
CDR3: CASSFLAGGPSEQYF

V: TRBV12-3/TRBV12-4
size: few
J: TRBJ1-2
D: -
DNA: TGTGCCAGCAGTTTTGGCAGGGAGCAGTTGTACACCTTC
CDR3: CASSFGREQLYTF

V: TRBV5-1
size: few
J: TRBJ2-7
D: -
DNA: TGCGCCAGCAACCCTGTGCAGGGGATGACGCGGGAGCAGTACTTC
CDR3: CASNPVQGMTREQYF

V: TRBV5-1
size: many
J: TRBJ2-2
D: -
DNA: TGCGCCAGCGTCAGCCAATTTACAAGCGGGGAGCTGTTTTTT
CDR3: CASVSQFTSGELFF

V: TRBV12-3/TRBV12-4
size: -
J: TRBJ1-1
D: TRBD1
DNA: TGTGCCAGCAACGACAGGGACTCGAGCTTTGAAGCTTTCTTT
CDR3: CASNDRDSSFEAFF

V: TRBV11-2
size: -
J: TRBJ1-4
D: TRBD1
DNA: TGTGCCAGCAGCCCACGGACAGGGGTGGGGGGACTGTTTTTT
CDR3: CASSPRTGVGGLFF